This T cell receptor (beta chain) was sequenced in a study of T cell responses to AZD1222 COVID-19 vaccine. Some clones are missing from TCRdb's copy, which holds only in-frame ones; the method was immunoSEQ multiplex PCR. The table lists approximately 71,000 clones, about 88% of them singletons. Germline CDR1 LGHDT, CDR2 YNNKEL (reference sequence). The CDR3 is made up of 14 amino acids. V lost 7 bases to trimming and J lost 7 bases; unmatched junction nucleotides: 6. Overall study findings and caveats: Nearly half of spike-specific TCRs reportedly target variant regions that are unmutated in the B.1.351 and B.1.1.7 variants. White British donors predominated, females outnumbered males, and clonal diversity was possibly underestimated. The study identified only 6 or 7 AZD1222 recipients as seropositive at baseline. CD4 TCRs associated with vaccination spanned spike, dominating at 160-218 and 743-854.

On this clone: Its target is not known.

The specimen comprised peripheral blood, sampled on day 0 of AZD1222 vaccination. The TCR originated in an adult in good health. The chain employs TRBV3-1 (or the pseudogene TRBV3-2) and TRBJ1-4; 10 bases agree with TRBD1. The CDR3 sequence: CASTRQGAPEKLFF. The CDR3 nucleotides read TGTGCCAGCACCCGACAGGGGGCGCCTGAAAAACTGTTTTTT.